This T cell receptor (beta chain) was identified during a study of shared clonotypes between healthy human individuals (dated by TCRdb to 2020 to 2021). A note on the overall study: The cohort included three men and two women between 18 and 49 years of age. For each donor, three plates each were used for CD4 naive and CD4 memory, two plates were used for CD8 naive, and one plate was used for CD8 memory. To estimate repertoire size and how much clonotype sharing occurs between individuals, the study deeply sequenced the blood TCR repertoires of five or six healthy adults. To increase sequencing depth and limit assay-specific biases, different laboratories used diverse techniques to prepare libraries and sequence TCR repertoires. Per donor, leukapheresis produced somewhere between about 0.94 and 10 billion PBMCs. Study-wide conclusions, independent of this receptor: Even with the large sequencing depth, rarefaction of the sorted-subset datasets indicated that sequencing was incomplete. Because the study included only a small number of donors, the genetic and exposure-history diversity represented was limited. Sharing across several donors was observed for roughly 5.4% of naive CD4, about 4% of naive CD8, about 2.3% of memory CD4, and around 0.4% of memory CD8 clonotypes. Estimated clonotype richness was generally larger for naive than for memory subsets. Pairwise subsampling indicated that sequencing depth was expected to affect the degree of clonotype sharing among donors. Compared with non-shared clonotypes, clonotypes shared by all four sorted-subset donors had higher generation probabilities. Sampling was restricted to blood, and TCR repertoires in tissues likely differ from the TCR repertoires found in blood.

The donors were healthy, HIV-negative adults who had no recently reported acute infections or vaccinations. Every donor was a Caucasian adult residing in Nashville, Tennessee, USA. CD4+ T cells were enriched through magnetic negative selection, after which naive cells were positively selected on CD45RA and the remaining negative fraction served as the memory subset. After blood collection by leukapheresis, PBMCs were isolated using Ficoll-Histopaque density gradient centrifugation and then cryopreserved in the vapor phase of liquid nitrogen. Analytical flow cytometry was used to check the purity and quantity of each magnetically sorted T cell population. Genomic DNA was isolated from each sorted fraction and quantified by UV absorbance on a Nanodrop 2000c. The CDR3, from cysteine to phenylalanine, totals 17 residues. Only the CDR3 DNA stays, 51 bases, in frame from base 1. CDR1 and CDR2 are drawn from the germline V gene: SGHRS, YFSETQ. Trimming takes 0 bases from V and 0 bases from J, and the germline ends sit 15 bases apart.

As for this clone: No cognate antigen has been identified for it. Within one base of it there is no much larger clone, and no base qualities were kept.

TCR CDR3 regions were amplified from genomic DNA by multiplex PCR using the deep immunoSEQ assay. Extracted genomic DNA from each cell subset was distributed evenly across all wells of several immunoSEQ 96-well plates, and each plate was treated as a replicate. For sorted subsets, each replicate PCR was loaded with about 0.2 ug genomic DNA, equivalent to approximately 27,000 T cell genomes. The purified libraries were quantified using a Qubit 3.0 fluorometer, sized with a Bioanalyzer 2100, and then quantified again using the KAPA Library Quantification kit. Each immunoSEQ 96-well plate was sequenced on its own single-read 150-cycle Illumina NextSeq 550 flow cell. Per the source publication's procedure: Because the immunoSEQ output held only junctional sequences and lacked quality scores, the filtering could not match the filtering applied to full-length reads. To assign V/J genes and CDR3, sequences were annotated against IMGT germline references using PyIR, a Python wrapper for IgBLAST v1.9. Reads were removed for weak V/J assignments (E-value above 1e-6), missing CDR3, stop codons, out-of-frame junctions, or ambiguous translated residues. V3J clonotypes were defined as sequences sharing an identical inferred V gene, J gene, and CDR3 amino acid sequence. Percentage overlap between repertoires was calculated by dividing the number of shared unique clonotypes by the size of the smaller repertoire. RTK rarefaction, the Chao1 estimator, and Recon v2.1 estimates of unobserved clonotypes were used to assess repertoire richness. For all TCRbeta clonotypes obtained by the gDNA method from several donors, generation probabilities were computed with OLGA. This is the immuneACCESS table as TCRdb keeps it, with only in-frame sequences that have V and J called. A part of the clones is gone; compared with another copy, unresolved V genes explain less than half, and the rest is unexplained. The DNA was the basis for D and trimming; V, J and clone size are from that table. This sample gives approximately 1,500,000 clones in total; 96% of them show up just once. The top ten clonotypes cover more than 0.9% of the sample.

This receptor was taken from a man in his thirties or forties in good health. This sequence uses TRBV5-1 and TRBJ2-5, with TRBD1 as a weak D call on 5 bases. The sample was naive CD4+ T cells sorted from blood. The label giving this sample's cell subset or site can be read as: CD45RA+ positively selected. CDR3 region: CASSLGAGRLYQETQYF. The bases are TGCGCCAGCAGCTTGGGGGCAGGGCGGTTGTACCAAGAGACCCAGTACTTC. Full variable domain (CDR3 extended with the reference TRBV5-1 and TRBJ2-5 proteins): KAGVTQTPRYLIKTRGQQVTLSCSPISGHRSVSWYQQTPGQGLQFLFEYFSETQRNKGNFPGRFSGRQFSNSRSEMNVSTLELGDSALYLCASSLGAGRLYQETQYFGPGTRLLVL.